Listed below are T cell receptor beta chains from one sample, sequenced in a study of T cell repertoires in cytomegalovirus infection. TCRdb reprocessed the reads with MiXCR, giving one entry per CDR3 protein. The sample has around 430,000 distinct CDR3 sequences, roughly 43% seen once. These receptors' targets are unknown. The sequences come from cultured PBMCs, collected from culture after CMV antigen stimulation. The receptor source for this set is a human donor in good health (CMV status not recorded). Some clones in this sample may be carry-over from other donors' samples. Both conserved end residues are part of each CDR3. The order of the fields is D gene, J gene, clone size, V gene, CDR3 protein, CDR3 DNA. The D gene is left open where the match is weak. The size entry is marked missing in some rows and otherwise reads once, few, many or a size class.

>.|TRBJ1-1|.|TRBV9
CASSETGFGFTEAFF
TGTGCCAGCAGCGAAACAGGGTTCGGTTTTACTGAAGCTTTCTTT
>.|TRBJ2-7|.|TRBV7-9
CASGLRRDGSYEQYF
TGTGCCAGCGGCCTTCGACGGGACGGATCCTACGAGCAGTACTTC
>.|TRBJ1-2|.|TRBV10-3
CAISKDKVLYGYTF
TGTGCCATCAGTAAAGACAAGGTACTCTATGGCTACACCTTC
>.|TRBJ2-3|few|TRBV19
CASAAIHLADTQYF
TGTGCCAGTGCCGCCATTCACCTCGCAGATACGCAGTATTTT
>TRBD2|TRBJ2-6|.|TRBV20-1
CSARVTGGTSGDPLSGANVLTF
TGCAGTGCTAGAGTCACCGGAGGGACTAGCGGGGACCCCCTCTCTGGGGCCAACGTCCTGACTTTC
>.|TRBJ2-7|.|TRBV20-1
CSAAGEAYEQYF
TGCAGTGCGGCCGGGGAGGCCTACGAGCAGTACTTC
>.|TRBJ1-4|.|TRBV6-1
CASNDRDTGTNEKLFF
TGTGCCAGCAACGACCGGGACACCGGGACTAATGAAAAACTGTTTTTT
>TRBD2|TRBJ2-7|.|TRBV6-2/TRBV6-3
CASSYGSSGTYYEQYF
TGTGCCAGCAGTTATGGGAGTAGCGGGACTTACTACGAGCAGTACTTC
>.|TRBJ2-6|few|TRBV6-2/TRBV6-3
CASSPRRGSYSGANVLTF
TGTGCCAGCAGTCCCCGTAGAGGGAGCTACTCTGGGGCCAACGTCCTGACTTTC
>.|TRBJ1-1|.|TRBV10-3
CAISEQGLNTEAFF
TGTGCCATCAGTGAGCAGGGTTTGAACACTGAAGCTTTCTTT
>.|TRBJ1-4|.|TRBV7-2
CASSLGWREKLFF
TGTGCCAGCAGCTTAGGCTGGAGGGAAAAACTGTTTTTT